One sample yielded the 17 T cell receptor beta chains listed below, sequenced in a study of blood T cell repertoires in COVID-19. This table comes from immunoSEQ multiplex PCR, and its TCRdb copy is limited to in-frame clones, with some not included. The table records approximately 280,000 clones, more than 75% of them present only once. Sequences were obtained from PBMCs or T cells enriched from blood (not recorded which). The receptors were gathered from a young woman who had recovered from COVID-19.

This clone was observed a single time. J is TRBJ2-5 and V is TRBV5-6; TRBD2 agrees at 9 bases. The junction had 10 bases not matched to a gene; V was cut back by 2 bases and J by 2 bases. The CDR3 totals 17 residues. The germline gives CDR1 SGHDT, CDR2 YYEEEE. The CDR3 DNA follows: TGTGCCAGCAGCTTTCGCAGGGCGGGGGGGCATCAAGAGACCCAGTACTTC. It encodes CASSFRRAGGHQETQYF. Full variable domain (remainder filled in from reference TRBV5-6 and TRBJ2-5): DAGVTQSPTHLIKTRGQQVTLRCSPKSGHDTVSWYQQALGQGPQFIFQYYEEEERQRGNFPDRFSGHQFPNYSSELNVNALLLGDSALYLCASSFRRAGGHQETQYFGPGTRLLVL.

The genes are TRBV25-1 and TRBJ2-5, with a possible D match to TRBD2 (5 bases). Germline CDR1 and CDR2: MGHDK and SYGVNS. V was clipped by 2 bases and J by 5 bases, with 12 bases between them. CDR3 length: 14 residues. CDR3 sequence: CASSEERGRETQYF. For the CDR3, the DNA is TGTGCCAGCAGTGAAGAACGGGGTCGGGAGACCCAGTACTTC.

Here the CDR3 reads CASTPIGRGEAFF. The CDR3 DNA sequence: TGTGCCAGTACCCCGATCGGACGGGGAGAAGCTTTCTTT. The rearrangement uses TRBV19 and TRBJ1-1; D remains ambiguous. The CDR3 is 13 residues long. Germline V gene sequence: CDR1 LNHDA, CDR2 SQIVND (reference sequence). Trimming shortened V by 7 bases and J by 8 bases, and 17 bases separated the two germline ends.

The rearrangement links TRBV5-6 to TRBJ1-4; possible D gene TRBD1, 5 bases. The ends were cut back, 2 bases at V and 3 bases at J, with 17 bases in the middle. The CDR3 covers 17 residues. CDR1 is SGHDT and CDR2 is YYEEEE in the germline V gene. CDR3 in DNA: TGTGCCAGCAGCTTCTACAGGTTTGGCCTGCCTAATGAAAAACTGTTTTTT. This translates into CASSFYRFGLPNEKLFF.

The V and J genes are TRBV9 and TRBJ2-7; D is perhaps TRBD2 (5 bases). V was shortened by 0 bases and J by 6 bases, with 16 bases between the two germline ends. The CDR3 spans 15 residues. CDR1 and CDR2 from the germline V gene are SGDLS and YYNGEE. This CDR3 reads CASSVETGFRGEQYF. DNA for the CDR3: TGTGCCAGCAGCGTAGAAACGGGGTTCCGAGGCGAGCAGTACTTC. The full variable domain, rest sourced from reference TRBV9 and TRBJ2-7, is DSGVTQTPKHLITATGQRVTLRCSPRSGDLSVYWYQQSLDQGLQFLIQYYNGEERAKGNILERFSAQQFPDLHSELNLSSLELGDSALYFCASSVETGFRGEQYFGPGTRLTVT.

The rearrangement joins TRBV18 to TRBJ2-1; maybe TRBD2 (5 bases). V was pared by 4 bases and J by 0 bases, with 13 bases between. Looked up from germline, CDR1 is KGHSH and CDR2 is LQKENI. The CDR3 is 16 amino acids. In DNA form, the CDR3 reads TGTGCCAGCTCACAACTAGAGCGGAGCTCCTACAATGAGCAGTTCTTC. It codes for CASSQLERSSYNEQFF.

This rearrangement joins TRBV7-9 to TRBJ2-6; 9 nucleotides agree with TRBD1. Germline V CDR1 and CDR2: SEHNR, FQNEAQ (reference sequence). The CDR3 is made up of 19 amino acids. V dropped 0 bases and J dropped 0; count of bases not matched to a gene: 6. CDR3 sequence: CASSLAGGQGSSGANVLTF. CDR3 DNA: TGTGCCAGCAGCTTAGCGGGGGGACAGGGAAGCTCTGGGGCCAACGTCCTGACTTTC.

J is TRBJ1-2 and V is TRBV18; TRBD1 might be the D (5 bases). CDR1 is KGHSH and CDR2 is LQKENI in the germline V gene. CDR3 length: 16 residues. Trimming removed 6 bases at V and 0 bases at J, with 17 bases between. The CDR3 is CASSRGGRSANYGYTF. In nucleotides, the CDR3 is TGTGCCAGCTCTCGGGGGGGGAGATCCGCTAACTATGGCTACACCTTC.

The chain recombines TRBV19 with TRBJ2-7, with 10 nucleotides matching TRBD2. With 7 bases clipped from V and 7 bases from J, the junction kept 16 bases outside the gene matches. The CDR3 is 16 residues long. From germline, CDR1 is LNHDA and CDR2 SQIVND (reference sequence). This chain's CDR3 is CASTTSGKVYNAEQYF. The CDR3 nucleotides read TGTGCCAGTACCACTAGCGGGAAGGTCTATAATGCGGAGCAGTACTTC.

The sample holds one count of this clone. The chain uses TRBV19 and TRBJ2-7, with D perhaps TRBD2 (5 bases). Germline V CDR1 and CDR2: LNHDA, SQIVND (reference sequence). This CDR3 has 15 residues. V shed 9 bases and J shed 7 bases, with 25 bases lying between them. The CDR3 DNA is TGTGCCAGAGGATCCCCCTGGCGGGCCCCCGGGGAGCAGTACTTC. This codes for CARGSPWRAPGEQYF.

This chain joins TRBV30 and TRBJ2-7, with D possibly TRBD2 on 6 matching bases. Trimming shortened V by 3 bases and J by 7 bases, and 10 bases separated the two germline ends. CDR1 is GTSNPN and CDR2 is SVGIG in the germline V gene (reference sequence). The CDR3 has 11 residues. Here the CDR3 DNA reads TGTGCCTGGAGCAGGGACTTGGAGCAGTACTTC. Translating gives CAWSRDLEQYF.

This clone came up once. This chain joins TRBV4-1 and TRBJ1-2; D possibly corresponds to TRBD1 (5 bases). V was shortened by 1 base and J by 4 bases, with 16 bases between the two germline ends. The CDR3 loop spans 16 amino acids. The germline V gene has CDR1 MGHRA and CDR2 YSYEKL. CDR3 DNA sequence: TGCGCCAGCAGCCAAGGTGCGCGACAGCTTATCTATGGCTACACCTTC. This encodes CASSQGARQLIYGYTF.

The chain is built from TRBV5-6 and TRBJ2-7, with D perhaps matching TRBD1 (6 bases). CDR3 length equals 14 residues. Trimming shortened V by 2 bases and J by 2 bases, and 11 bases separated the two germline ends. The V gene's germline CDR1 is SGHDT and CDR2 YYEEEE. This CDR3 is CASSFRTEAYEQYF. CDR3 nucleotides: TGTGCCAGCAGCTTCAGGACAGAGGCCTACGAGCAGTACTTC.

This chain connects TRBV27 to TRBJ2-1, with 8 bases lining up with TRBD2. J lost 0 bases, V lost 2 bases, and 6 bases had no gene match. The CDR3 is made up of 17 amino acids. CDR1 and CDR2 from the germline V gene are MNHEY and SMNVEV (reference sequence). As DNA, the CDR3 is TGTGCCAGCAGTTTAGCGGGGGGTGGGCCCTCCTACAATGAGCAGTTCTTC. It yields the protein CASSLAGGGPSYNEQFF.

This clone was counted once. CDR3 amino acids: CASSQGGASGNTIYF. The CDR3 DNA is TGTGCCAGCAGCCAGGGGGGAGCCTCTGGAAACACCATATATTTT. The V call is TRBV3-1 (or the pseudogene TRBV3-2), the J call TRBJ1-3; D perhaps matches TRBD1 (5 bases). The V end was cut by 3 bases, the J end by 0 bases, with 9 bases between. Germline V CDR1 and CDR2: LGHDT, YNNKEL (reference sequence). The CDR3 spans 15 residues.

The DNA of the CDR3 is TGTGCCAGCAGTTTATTTGGACAGGGTACAGATACGCAGTATTTT. Protein product: CASSLFGQGTDTQYF. The V and J genes are TRBV28 and TRBJ2-3; 8 bases align to TRBD1. Germline values: CDR1 MDHEN, CDR2 SYDVKM. The trim removed 1 base at V and 3 bases at J, leaving 3 bases unmatched. The CDR3 loop spans 15 amino acids.

The chain employs TRBV11-3 and TRBJ2-3, with 8 bases lining up with TRBD2. This CDR3 is 14 amino acids long. V lost 3 bases, J lost 6 bases, and 5 bases stayed unmatched. CDR1 is SGHNT, CDR2 YENEEA, per germline. CDR3 protein: CASSLPGGADTQYF. The CDR3 bases are TGTGCCAGCAGCTTGCCCGGGGGGGCGGATACGCAGTATTTT.